The 14 T cell receptor beta chains in this list originate from one sample, sequenced in a study of CD8 T cells in ankylosing spondylitis. No cognate antigen is known for these TCRs. Study-wide results and caveats: About 8 highly homologous variants made up a TCR beta motif, and this motif appeared characteristic of ankylosing spondylitis blood.

TCRdb reprocessed the 5' RACE reads with MiXCR, giving one entry per CDR3 protein. The sample shows some 840,000 distinct CDR3 sequences, about 10% of them seen only once. The sample was blood, either unsorted or a sorted T cell fraction (not recorded which). All receptors derive from a male donor with ankylosing spondylitis.

The chain joins TRBV11-1 to TRBJ2-3; 7 positions agree with TRBD2. Germline assignment: CDR1 SGHAT and CDR2 FQDESV (reference sequence). CDR3 length: 14 residues. V dropped 6 bases and J dropped 1; count of bases not matched to a gene: 4. CDR3 DNA: TGTGCCAGCAGGGCCGCGGGGGGCACAGATACGCAGTATTTT. Amino acids: CASRAAGGTDTQYF.

In this sample, this clonotype turned up many times. The CDR3 spells CATSRDYGLAVAEQFF. The DNA of the CDR3 is TGTGCCACCAGCAGAGATTACGGACTAGCTGTGGCGGAGCAGTTCTTC. The chain is built from TRBV15 and TRBJ2-1; 8 positions agree with TRBD2. With 0 bases clipped from V and 10 bases from J, the junction kept 11 bases outside the gene matches. Germline V gene sequence: CDR1 LNHNV, CDR2 YYDKDF (reference sequence). The CDR3 consists of 16 residues. The entire variable domain, with the rest obtained from reference TRBV15 and TRBJ2-1, is as follows: DAMVIQNPRYQVTQFGKPVTLSCSQTLNHNVMYWYQQKSSQAPKLLFHYYDKDFNNEADTPDNFQSRRPNTSFCFLDIRSPGLGDTAMYLCATSRDYGLAVAEQFFGPGTRLTVL.

This CDR3 is CASSLEVRGLKGTEAFF. The CDR3, as DNA: TGCGCCAGCAGCTTGGAGGTCAGGGGCCTAAAGGGAACTGAAGCTTTCTTT. The J gene is TRBJ1-1, the V gene TRBV5-1; possibly TRBD1 for D (6 bases). Trimming removed 0 bases at V and 5 bases at J, with 20 bases between. Germline-derived CDR1 and CDR2 are SGHRS and YFSETQ. CDR3 length equals 17 residues.

This sequence joins TRBV20-1 and TRBJ2-2; perhaps TRBD1 as D (6 bases). The CDR3 covers 15 residues. V was clipped by 2 bases and J by 4 bases, with 14 bases between them. Germline lookup yields CDR1 DFQATT and CDR2 SNEGSKA (reference sequence). The CDR3 here is CSARLDSIGTGELFF. The DNA of the CDR3 is TGCAGTGCTAGACTGGACAGTATTGGCACCGGGGAGCTGTTTTTT.

The chain links TRBV12-3 or TRBV12-4 to TRBJ1-4; no definite D call. The CDR3 runs 16 residues. V lost 5 bases and J 0 bases, leaving 13 bases between the germline ends. In DNA form, the CDR3 reads TGTGCCAGCAGTCTAGGGCCCGCTGCAACTAATGAAAAACTGTTTTTT. Protein product: CASSLGPAATNEKLFF.

This clonotype was observed at least ten times. This chain uses TRBV11-2 with TRBJ2-5; D gene ambiguous. Trimming removed 6 bases at V and 1 base at J, with 9 bases between. The germline V gene encodes CDR1 SGHAT and CDR2 FQNNGV. The CDR3 is 13 amino acids. CDR3 DNA sequence: TGTGCCAGCAGAGGACGTACCCAAGAGACCCAGTACTTC. Translating it yields CASRGRTQETQYF. The full variable domain, with the rest looked up from reference TRBV11-2 and TRBJ2-5, is EAGVAQSPRYKIIEKRQSVAFWCNPISGHATLYWYQQILGQGPKLLIQFQNNGVVDDSQLPKDRFSAERLKGVDSTLKIQPAKLEDSAVYLCASRGRTQETQYFGPGTRLLVL.

The table lists this clonotype with a few counts. The rearrangement joins TRBV10-3 to TRBJ2-3, with 11 nucleotides matching TRBD2. Trimming at V came to 4 bases and at J to 2 bases, leaving 11 bases not matched to a gene. This CDR3 comprises 18 residues. Germline CDR1 ENHRY, CDR2 SYGVKD. In DNA, the CDR3 is TGTGCCATCAGTGCGACTCCGGGTAGCGGGAGGGCCACAGATACGCAGTATTTT. As protein: CAISATPGSGRATDTQYF.

This clonotype has more than one count but fewer than ten. V is TRBV20-1 and J is TRBJ1-1; TRBD1 matches at 9 bases. Per the germline V gene, CDR1 is DFQATT and CDR2 is SNEGSKA (reference sequence). This CDR3 is built from 16 residues. J gave up 5 bases and V 6 bases, and 16 bases lay outside the gene matches. CDR3 region: CSALLAPGQGRTEAFF. The CDR3 DNA is TGCAGTGCCCTATTAGCACCGGGACAGGGACGAACTGAAGCTTTCTTT.

The gene calls are TRBV21-1 and TRBJ2-3; the D call TRBD2 from the table was never checked on the DNA. TRBV21-1 is annotated as a pseudogene. This CDR3 has 19 residues. This CDR3 reads CASSKPGTSGRRSTDTQYF. For the CDR3, the DNA is TGTGCCAGCAGCAAGCCTGGGACTAGCGGGAGGAGGAGCACAGATACGCAGTATTTT.

There are a few counts of this clonotype. The genes are TRBV18 and TRBJ2-5; D may be TRBD1 (5 bases). The CDR3 consists of 14 residues. Germline V CDR1 and CDR2: KGHSH, LQKENI. V dropped 1 base and J dropped 1 base, with 7 bases sitting between them. CDR3 nucleotides: TGTGCCAGCTCACCACAGGGGCGCCAAGAGACCCAGTACTTC. This sequence encodes CASSPQGRQETQYF. Based on the CDR3 plus reference TRBV18 and TRBJ2-5, the full variable domain is NAGVMQNPRHLVRRRGQEARLRCSPMKGHSHVYWYRQLPEEGLKFMVYLQKENIIDESGMPKERFSAEFPKEGPSILRIQQVVRGDSAAYFCASSPQGRQETQYFGPGTRLLVL.

This clonotype has more than one count but fewer than ten. The J gene is TRBJ2-6, the V gene TRBV29-1; D is possibly TRBD1 or TRBD2 (5 bases each). From germline, CDR1 is SQVTM and CDR2 ANQGSEA. The CDR3 sequence is 15 residues long. The V gene lost 4 bases and the J gene lost 4 bases, with 14 bases spanning the gap. This chain's CDR3 is CSVGGTGRGANVLTF. The CDR3 DNA follows: TGCAGCGTTGGTGGGACCGGACGGGGGGCCAACGTCCTGACTTTC.

This clonotype was counted many times. The V and J genes are TRBV5-1 and TRBJ2-1; 10 bases are a match to TRBD2. Germline V CDR1 and CDR2: SGHRS, YFSETQ. Losses at the gene ends were 0 bases for V and 7 bases for J; bases not matched to a gene: 7. The CDR3 is 16 amino acids. CDR3 coding DNA: TGCGCCAGCAGCTTGGTACTAGCGGGAAGTAGGAATGAGCAGTTCTTC. This codes for CASSLVLAGSRNEQFF. Full variable domain (rest looked up from reference TRBV5-1 and TRBJ2-1): KAGVTQTPRYLIKTRGQQVTLSCSPISGHRSVSWYQQTPGQGLQFLFEYFSETQRNKGNFPGRFSGRQFSNSRSEMNVSTLELGDSALYLCASSLVLAGSRNEQFFGPGTRLTVL.

This chain connects TRBV5-1 to TRBJ2-7; D gene ambiguous. This CDR3 has 15 amino acids. Germline V gene lookup returns CDR1 SGHRS and CDR2 YFSETQ. V lost 0 bases and J 2 bases, leaving 12 bases between the germline ends. CDR3 DNA: TGCGCCAGCAGCTTGGTCCTGGGTACGACCTACGAGCAGTACTTC. Its protein product is CASSLVLGTTYEQYF.

This clonotype has a handful of counts. This chain joins TRBV20-1 and TRBJ2-7; no reliable D call. CDR1 is DFQATT and CDR2 is SNEGSKA in the germline V gene (reference sequence). Trimming stripped 2 bases from V and 1 base from J, with 12 bases between. The CDR3 has 14 residues. CDR3 DNA sequence: TGCAGTGCTAGAATGTCGGCTTCTTCCTACGAGCAGTACTTC. It is translated as CSARMSASSYEQYF.